The T cell receptor (beta chain) described here comes from a study of post-analysis software for immune sequencing data. Study-level information: The disease courses spanned relapsing-remitting, secondary progressive and progressive-relapsing forms of multiple sclerosis. Study-wide findings and caveats: Among several TRBV segments more frequent in patients than controls were TRBV5-6, TRBV5-1 and TRBV20-1. Controls significantly exceeded multiple sclerosis patients in normalized Chao1 diversity. Those samples that were prepared in the same batch co-clustered strongly by F measure.

Libraries were made from TCR beta cDNA, and they carried unique molecular identifiers. Input amounts of 1 to 10 million T cells were used. These gave around 500,000 cDNA molecules, so each molecule approximated one T cell. TCRdb independently ran MiXCR on the PCR reads; one entry per CDR3 protein. Of about 540,000 distinct CDR3 sequences listed, roughly 34% were seen once; the top ten hold around 6.1%. Trimming left V 6 bases short and J 3 bases short, with 16 bases between. The CDR3 consists of 14 residues. The germline gives CDR1 DFQATT, CDR2 SNEGSKA (reference sequence). This clonotype was observed a handful of times. Its target is not known.

The chain joins TRBV20-1 to TRBJ2-3; a possible D gene is TRBD1 (5 bases). The receptor's source is a girl aged 2-17 years with multiple sclerosis. What was sequenced was blood. Written as DNA, the CDR3 is TGCAGTGCCGAACTTACAGGCGAGACAGATACGCAGTATTTT. This encodes CSAELTGETDTQYF.